Sequencing of this T cell receptor beta chain was carried out in a study of cytomegalovirus exposure and HLA in healthy donors. The germline gives CDR1 MGHRA, CDR2 YSYEKL. Trimming left V 0 bases short and J 2 bases short, with 12 bases between. The CDR3 has 16 residues. The repertoire was sequenced with immunoSEQ multiplex PCR; TCRdb's copy has only in-frame clones and lacks some. The data show some 90,000 clones, with about 90% seen just once and under 6.5% held by the top ten. This clone has just one count. The V gene is TRBV4-1, the J gene TRBJ2-3, with D hard to call. The sequenced material came from PBMCs. This TCR was sampled from a man between 18 and 35 years old in good health and CMV-seropositive. CDR3 sequence reads: CASSQDLAEITDTQYF. The CDR3 nucleotides read TGCGCCAGCAGCCAAGATCTGGCGGAGATCACAGATACGCAGTATTTT.